The next 23 T cell receptor beta chains were all read from a single sample in a study of blood T cell repertoires in COVID-19. The table came from immunoSEQ multiplex PCR; TCRdb's copy has only in-frame clones and leaves some out. The table shows roughly 40,000 clones, with around 84% occurring only once. Input material: peripheral blood. Receptor source: a man between 65 and 85 years old with acute or convalescent COVID-19.

The chain links TRBV5-1 to TRBJ1-3, with D perhaps TRBD1 (5 bases). Germline V gene lookup returns CDR1 SGHRS and CDR2 YFSETQ. The length of the CDR3 is 14 residues. V lost 1 base to trimming and J lost 7 bases, with 12 bases between them. The CDR3 bases are TGCGCCAGCAGCTTGAATAGGGGAGGGAACACCATATATTTT. This codes for CASSLNRGGNTIYF.

The chain has TRBV18 and TRBJ1-2, with 10 bases aligning to TRBD1. Germline V gene lookup returns CDR1 KGHSH and CDR2 LQKENI. The V and J ends lost 5 bases and 12 bases, in that order; junction bases with no gene match: 9. This CDR3 is 13 amino acids long. The CDR3 DNA follows: TGTGCCAGCTCATCAAACGAAGACAGGGGGCACACCTTC. It encodes CASSSNEDRGHTF.

This chain links TRBV27 with TRBJ1-2; 12 bases fit TRBD1. Trimming took 8 bases from V and 1 from J; bases not matched to a gene: 11. CDR1 and CDR2 (germline): MNHEY, SMNVEV (reference sequence). The CDR3 consists of 17 residues. The DNA of the CDR3 is TGTGCCAGCGGCCATCCGGGACAGGGGGCCCTTAACTATGGCTACACCTTC. Encoded protein: CASGHPGQGALNYGYTF.

The J gene is TRBJ1-5, the V gene TRBV9; the D gene is possibly TRBD1 (5 bases). The ends were cut back, 3 bases at V and 6 bases at J, with 10 bases in the middle. The CDR3 is 13 amino acids. Germline V gene lookup returns CDR1 SGDLS and CDR2 YYNGEE. CDR3 in amino acids: CASSAGIGQPQHF. DNA for the CDR3: TGTGCCAGCAGCGCAGGGATTGGTCAGCCCCAGCATTTT.

The count of this clone is one. V is TRBV6-5 and J is TRBJ2-5; D is unclear. Trimming cost V 6 bases and J 1 base, with 12 bases left between them. The germline V gene encodes CDR1 MNHEY and CDR2 SVGAGI. This CDR3 comprises 14 residues. CDR3 DNA: TGTGCCAGCAGCTCCCGACGCGGCCAAGAGACCCAGTACTTC. Residues: CASSSRRGQETQYF.

V is TRBV3-1 (or the pseudogene TRBV3-2) and J is TRBJ1-2; D is unclear. Germline V gene sequence: CDR1 LGHDT, CDR2 YNNKEL (reference sequence). V was clipped by 0 bases and J by 4 bases, with 6 bases between them. The CDR3 is 13 residues long. CDR3 nucleotides: TGTGCCAGCAGCCAAGAGAGCGTCTATGGCTACACCTTC. Residues: CASSQESVYGYTF.

The V call is TRBV6-2 or TRBV6-3, the J call TRBJ2-3; TRBD2 aligns across 9 bases. This CDR3 is 16 amino acids long. Per the germline V gene, CDR1 is MNHEY and CDR2 is SVGEGT. Trimming removed 2 bases from V and 5 bases from J; junction bases left unmatched: 8. The CDR3 sequence: CASSYTRGGLGDTQYF. CDR3 coding DNA: TGTGCCAGCAGTTACACGCGGGGGGGCCTTGGAGATACGCAGTATTTT.

This chain uses TRBV5-8 with TRBJ2-3; no clear D. Germline V CDR1 and CDR2: SGHTS, YDEGEE. The CDR3 spans 12 residues. The V and J ends lost 1 base and 4 bases respectively, with 4 bases between them. CDR3 sequence reads: CASSLRADTQYF. Written as DNA, the CDR3 is TGTGCCAGCAGCTTGCGAGCAGATACGCAGTATTTT.

The genes are TRBV7-2 and TRBJ1-3; D possibly corresponds to TRBD1 (5 bases). Between the trimmed V and J ends, which lost 5 bases and 7 bases, there was a span of 9 bases. Germline-derived CDR1 and CDR2 are SGHTA and FQGNSA. This CDR3 has 12 residues. The CDR3 DNA sequence: TGTGCCAGCAGCCGAGACAGTAACACCATATATTTT. Translated, it gives CASSRDSNTIYF.

V and J are TRBV30 and TRBJ1-6, with TRBD1 as a possible D gene (5 bases). Germline V lookup: CDR1 GTSNPN, CDR2 SVGIG (reference sequence). This CDR3 is 14 amino acids long. Between the trimmed V and J ends, which lost 5 bases and 7 bases, there was a span of 15 bases. The CDR3 protein is CAWGPGHANSPLHF. As DNA, the CDR3 is TGTGCCTGGGGCCCCGGACACGCCAATTCACCCCTCCACTTT.

This chain's CDR3 is CASSAGQLRYGYTF. The DNA for the CDR3 is TGTGCCAGTAGTGCCGGACAGTTGCGGTATGGCTACACCTTC. The chain couples TRBV19 to TRBJ1-2; D may be TRBD1 (6 bases). Trimming shortened V by 5 bases and J by 5 bases, and 15 bases separated the two germline ends. Germline CDR1 LNHDA, CDR2 SQIVND (reference sequence). This CDR3 comprises 14 residues.

This chain connects TRBV10-2 to TRBJ1-1, with TRBD1 matching 8 bases. Germline CDR1 is WSHSY and CDR2 is SAAADI. Trimming removed 2 bases from V and 2 bases from J; junction bases left unmatched: 4. CDR3 size: 15 residues. Here the CDR3 reads CASSEPGQVNTEAFF. DNA of the CDR3: TGCGCCAGCAGTGAGCCGGGACAGGTTAACACTGAAGCTTTCTTT.

The chain joins TRBV19 to TRBJ1-1; the D is unclear. Deletions cut 7 bases from V and 1 base from J, with 4 bases between. This CDR3 spans 11 amino acids. Germline V gene sequence: CDR1 LNHDA, CDR2 SQIVND (reference sequence). CDR3 protein: CASTGNTEAFF. DNA of the CDR3: TGTGCCAGTACAGGGAACACTGAAGCTTTCTTT.

Regarding this clone: Different DNA sequences within this sample yield the same CDR3. The chain is built from TRBV5-1 and TRBJ2-3, with 9 bases aligning to TRBD2. Germline loops: CDR1 SGHRS, CDR2 YFSETQ. The CDR3 is made up of 15 amino acids. Trimming at V came to 0 bases and at J to 4 bases, leaving 3 bases not matched to a gene. In nucleotides, the CDR3 is TGCGCCAGCAGCTTGGGGCTAGCGGGGCCAGATACGCAGTATTTT. Protein: CASSLGLAGPDTQYF.

V usage is TRBV7-2 and J usage is TRBJ1-1; the match to TRBD1 covers 7 bases. V was pared by 6 bases and J by 4 bases, with 8 bases of the junction left unmatched. Germline CDR1 reads SGHTA; CDR2 reads FQGNSA. This CDR3 comprises 14 residues. The CDR3 is CASSRQGASTEAFF. The DNA for the CDR3 is TGTGCCAGCAGTAGACAGGGAGCCTCCACTGAAGCTTTCTTT.

This clone was detected only once. The CDR3 DNA is TGTGCCAGCAGTGAACCACAGGGTTATGGCTACACCTTC. Amino acid sequence: CASSEPQGYGYTF. This rearrangement joins TRBV6-1 to TRBJ1-2; D perhaps matches TRBD1 (6 bases). CDR1 is MNHNS and CDR2 is SASEGT in the germline V gene. This CDR3 region has 13 residues. Trimming took 2 bases from V and 5 from J, leaving 9 bases between them.

The rearrangement links TRBV19 to TRBJ1-4; TRBD1 is a possible D gene (6 bases). The CDR3 spans 14 residues. CDR1 is LNHDA and CDR2 is SQIVND in the germline V gene (reference sequence). V was shortened by 1 base and J by 4 bases, with 7 bases between the two germline ends. CDR3 loop: CASSIGQDNEKLFF. The DNA for the CDR3 is TGTGCCAGTAGTATAGGACAGGATAATGAAAAACTGTTTTTT.

V is TRBV9 and J is TRBJ2-1, with 8 bases fitting TRBD1. This CDR3 region has 16 residues. Looked up from germline, CDR1 is SGDLS and CDR2 is YYNGEE. Trimming at V came to 4 bases and at J to 3 bases, leaving 9 bases not matched to a gene. CDR3 region: CASSNSIGQGYNEQFF. CDR3 DNA sequence: TGTGCCAGCAGCAATTCCATCGGACAGGGCTACAATGAGCAGTTCTTC.

This chain connects TRBV4-3 to TRBJ2-7, with TRBD1 matching over 8 bases. The ends lost 5 bases at V and 3 bases at J; junction bases unmatched: 3. Germline lookup yields CDR1 LGHNA and CDR2 YSLEER. The CDR3 covers 13 residues. The CDR3 nucleotides are TGCGCCAGCAGCTCCGGGACAGGCTACGAGCAGTACTTC. Encoded protein: CASSSGTGYEQYF.

The gene calls are TRBV5-4 and TRBJ2-5; 14 bases map to TRBD2. Germline CDR1 reads SGHNT; CDR2 reads YYREEE (reference sequence). Trimming removed 0 bases from V and 7 bases from J; junction bases left unmatched: 5. CDR3 length equals 16 residues. DNA for the CDR3: TGTGCCAGCAGCTTGGGGACTAGCGGGAGGAAGGGGACCCAGTACTTC. This encodes CASSLGTSGRKGTQYF.

The rearrangement joins TRBV2 to TRBJ1-2; a possible D gene is TRBD1 (6 bases). Trimming cost V 6 bases and J 8 bases, with 16 bases left between them. Germline V gives CDR1 SNHLY, CDR2 FYNNEI. The CDR3 spans 13 residues. CDR3: CASRAGTLGGYTF. DNA for the CDR3: TGTGCCAGCAGAGCCGGGACATTGGGCGGCTACACCTTC.

The chain has TRBV28 and TRBJ2-7; D is perhaps TRBD1 (6 bases). Trimming stripped 10 bases from V and 2 bases from J, with 9 bases between. CDR3 length equals 11 residues. CDR1 MDHEN and CDR2 SYDVKM come from the germline V gene. This chain's CDR3 is CATRDTYEQYF. CDR3 DNA sequence: TGTGCCACCCGGGACACCTACGAGCAGTACTTC.

The genes are TRBV20-1 and TRBJ2-3; 7 bases align to TRBD2. This CDR3 has 13 residues. From germline, CDR1 is DFQATT and CDR2 SNEGSKA (reference sequence). V trimming: 3 bases; J trimming: 1 base; junction bases outside the gene matches: 1. Here the CDR3 reads CSASRGGTDTQYF. For the CDR3, the DNA is TGCAGTGCTAGTCGGGGGGGCACAGATACGCAGTATTTT.